This record covers a single TCR beta chain. Its antigen is unidentified. Germline loops: CDR1 MDHEN, CDR2 SYDVKM. CDR3 length: 13 residues. The data originate from a study of blood T cells in healthy people across ages. Whole-study findings and limits: Long-lived donors had more naive CD4+ cells and higher diversity than aged donors.

The second PCR ran about 7 to 12 cycles with a sample-barcoded 5' primer and J-beta primers. Each cDNA molecule received a tag from a template-switch adaptor that had 12 random nucleotides. TCRdb used MiXCR to reprocess the 5' RACE reads, holding one entry per CDR3 protein. Of some 1 million distinct CDR3 sequences listed, 35% to 50% are singletons. The sequenced sample consisted of blood. The clonotype originates from a woman aged 55-70 years in good health. This chain joins TRBV28 and TRBJ2-4, with D perhaps TRBD2 (7 bases). The end of the DNA aligns better with TRBJ2-7, so the J call may be wrong. This CDR3 reads CASSRGRGGEQYF. The CDR3 coding sequence is TGTGCCAGCAGTCGCGGGAGAGGGGGCGAGCAGTACTTC.